At least ten counts were recorded for the clone carrying this TCR beta chain. Germline values: CDR1 MDHEN, CDR2 SYDVKM. The V segment lost 4 bases and the J segment 6 bases; nucleotides outside the gene matches: 8. This CDR3 is 16 amino acids long. This entry is derived from a study of T cell repertoires in cytomegalovirus infection. A single record per CDR3 protein comes from TCRdb applying MiXCR to the reads. The sample holds 500,000 or so distinct CDR3 sequences; 16% are singletons and the top ten take 20% to 30%. Sample: CD8+ T cells from PBMCs. The rearrangement uses TRBV28 and TRBJ2-1; TRBD2 matches 11 bases. This clonotype was sampled from a human donor in good health (CMV status not recorded). Some clones in this sample may be carry-over from other donors' samples. This CDR3 is CASSSTGTSGFNEQFF. The CDR3 region has the DNA TGTGCCAGCAGTTCCACCGGGACTAGCGGATTCAATGAGCAGTTCTTC.